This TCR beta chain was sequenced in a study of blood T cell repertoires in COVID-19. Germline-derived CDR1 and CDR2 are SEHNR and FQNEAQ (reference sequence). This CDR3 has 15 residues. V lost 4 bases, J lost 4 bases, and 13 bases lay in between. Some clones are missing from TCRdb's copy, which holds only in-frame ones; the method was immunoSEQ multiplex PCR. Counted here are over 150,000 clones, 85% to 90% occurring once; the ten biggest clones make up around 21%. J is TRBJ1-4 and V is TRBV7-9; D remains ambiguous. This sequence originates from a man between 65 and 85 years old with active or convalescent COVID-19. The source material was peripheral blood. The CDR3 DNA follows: TGTGCCAGCAGCTCTTGGAGCAGCTTTAATGAAAAACTGTTTTTT. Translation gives CASSSWSSFNEKLFF.